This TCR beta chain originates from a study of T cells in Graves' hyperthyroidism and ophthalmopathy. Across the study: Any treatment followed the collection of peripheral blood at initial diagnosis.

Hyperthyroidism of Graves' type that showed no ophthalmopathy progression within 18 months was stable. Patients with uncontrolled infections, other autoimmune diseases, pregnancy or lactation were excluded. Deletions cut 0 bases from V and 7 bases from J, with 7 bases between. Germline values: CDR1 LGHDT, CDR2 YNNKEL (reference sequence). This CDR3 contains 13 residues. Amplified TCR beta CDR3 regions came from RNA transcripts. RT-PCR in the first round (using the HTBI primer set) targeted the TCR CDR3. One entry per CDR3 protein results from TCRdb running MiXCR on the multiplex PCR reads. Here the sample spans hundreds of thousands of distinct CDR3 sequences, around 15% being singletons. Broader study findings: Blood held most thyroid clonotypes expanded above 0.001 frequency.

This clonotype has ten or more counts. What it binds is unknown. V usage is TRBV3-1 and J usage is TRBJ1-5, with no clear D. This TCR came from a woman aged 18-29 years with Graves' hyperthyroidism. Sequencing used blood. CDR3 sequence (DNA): TGTGCCAGCAGCCAAGAGTTGGCGCAGCCCCAGCATTTT. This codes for CASSQELAQPQHF.